The entry below gives a single T cell receptor (beta chain) sequence along with its context. Its antigen is unidentified. The table came from immunoSEQ multiplex PCR; TCRdb's copy has only in-frame clones and leaves some out. The sample includes some 100,000 clones, roughly nine tenths of them seen just once. This sample was taken from a study of OX40 agonist ivuxolimab in advanced cancers. For the study at large: Patient treatment consisted of intravenous ivuxolimab administration every 2 weeks at 0.01 to 10 mg/kg. Anti-PD-1, anti-PD-L1 or anti-CTLA-4 therapy given earlier was allowed, and around 40% had some.

V was clipped by 7 bases and J by 2 bases; unmatched bases: 5. The CDR3 contains 14 residues. CDR1 SNHLY and CDR2 FYNNEI come from the germline V gene. Study-wide results and caveats: Some patients who did not respond also had low normalized T-cell clonal expansion. CD8+ T cells averaged more expanded clones than CD4+.

This specimen was CD4+ or CD8+ T cells sorted from blood, taken in a trial of the OX40 agonist ivuxolimab. The clonotype comes from an adult with an advanced solid tumor such as melanoma, head and neck, liver or kidney cancer. The rearrangement links TRBV2 to TRBJ2-7, with 10 bases lining up with TRBD2. The CDR3 bases are TGTGCCAGCACCAGGACTAGCGGAGCCTACGAGCAGTACTTC. Translating it yields CASTRTSGAYEQYF.